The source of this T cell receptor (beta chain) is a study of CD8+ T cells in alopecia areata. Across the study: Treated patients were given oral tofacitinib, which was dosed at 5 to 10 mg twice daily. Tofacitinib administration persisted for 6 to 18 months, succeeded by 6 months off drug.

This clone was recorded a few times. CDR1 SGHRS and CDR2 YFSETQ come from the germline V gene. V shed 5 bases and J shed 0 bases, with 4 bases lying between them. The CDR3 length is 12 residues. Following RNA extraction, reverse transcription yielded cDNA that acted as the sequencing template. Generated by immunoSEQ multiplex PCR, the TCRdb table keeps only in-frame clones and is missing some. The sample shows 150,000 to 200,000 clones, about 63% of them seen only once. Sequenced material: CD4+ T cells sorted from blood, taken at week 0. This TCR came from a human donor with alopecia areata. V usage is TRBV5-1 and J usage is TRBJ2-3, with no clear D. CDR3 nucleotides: TGCGCCAGCAGGGCCAGCACAGATACGCAGTATTTT. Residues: CASRASTDTQYF.